This paragraph reports one TCR beta chain. Its matching antigen is unknown. Naive CD8 cells comprised CD45RO-negative, CCR7-positively selected cells, excluding terminally differentiated effector memory CD45RA+ cells. Germline CDR1 reads SQVTM; CDR2 reads ANQGSEA. This CDR3 is 16 amino acids long. Unmatched junction bases numbered 5, after V lost 0 bases and J lost 2 bases. Researchers divided each subset's genomic DNA evenly across several immunoSEQ plates. Each replicate PCR on the sorted subsets used 200 to 250 ng DNA (roughly 30,000 T cell genomes). The repertoire was sequenced with immunoSEQ multiplex PCR; TCRdb's copy has only in-frame clones and lacks some. The sample includes about 680,000 clones, about 90% of them seen just once. This entry comes from a study of shared clonotypes between healthy human individuals. Study-level information: Each donor's CD4 naive and CD4 memory cells filled three plates apiece, CD8 naive two, and CD8 memory one.

Study conclusions and caveats: Non-shared clonotypes had lower generation probabilities than clonotypes shared by all four sorted-subset donors.

Sequenced sample: naive CD8+ T cells sorted from blood. The chain uses TRBV29-1 and TRBJ2-3, with 10 bases aligning to TRBD2. The clonotype was recovered from a man aged 25 to 40 in good health. DNA of the CDR3: TGCAGCGTTGAAGATCAGCTAGCGGGAGCCACAGATACGCAGTATTTT. The encoded protein is CSVEDQLAGATDTQYF.